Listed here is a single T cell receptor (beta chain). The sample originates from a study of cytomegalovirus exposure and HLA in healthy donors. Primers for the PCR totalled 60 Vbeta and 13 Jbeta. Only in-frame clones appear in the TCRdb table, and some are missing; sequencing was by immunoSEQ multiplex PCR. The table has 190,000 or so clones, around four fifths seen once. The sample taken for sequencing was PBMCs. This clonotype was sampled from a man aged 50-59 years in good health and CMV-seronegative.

CDR3 amino acids: CASSSGGSGRDTDTQYF. Here the CDR3 DNA reads TGTGCCAGCAGCTCCGGTGGTAGCGGGAGGGACACAGATACGCAGTATTTT. V gene TRBV7-3 combines with J gene TRBJ2-3; TRBD2 matches 11 bases. This CDR3 region has 17 residues. The J segment lost 2 bases and the V segment lost 4 bases, leaving 8 bases of the junction unmatched. Germline-derived CDR1 and CDR2 are SGHTA and FQGTGA.